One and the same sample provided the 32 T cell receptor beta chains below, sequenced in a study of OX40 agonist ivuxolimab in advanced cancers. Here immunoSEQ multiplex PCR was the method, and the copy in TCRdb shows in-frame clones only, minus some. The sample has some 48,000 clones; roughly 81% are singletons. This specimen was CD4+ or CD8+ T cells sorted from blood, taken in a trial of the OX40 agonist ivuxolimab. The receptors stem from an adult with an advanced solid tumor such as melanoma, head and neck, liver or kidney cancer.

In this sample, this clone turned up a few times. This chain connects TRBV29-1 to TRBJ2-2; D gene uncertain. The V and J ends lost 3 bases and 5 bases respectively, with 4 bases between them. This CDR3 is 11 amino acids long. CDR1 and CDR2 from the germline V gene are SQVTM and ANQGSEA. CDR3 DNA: TGCAGCGTTGAGGATACCGGGGAGCTGTTTTTT. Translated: CSVEDTGELFF.

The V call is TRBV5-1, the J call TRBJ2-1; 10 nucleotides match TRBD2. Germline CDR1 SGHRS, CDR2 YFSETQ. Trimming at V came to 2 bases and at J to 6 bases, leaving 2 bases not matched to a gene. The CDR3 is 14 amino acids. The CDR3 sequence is CASSLRLAGNEQFF. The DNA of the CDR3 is TGCGCCAGCAGCTTAAGACTAGCGGGCAATGAGCAGTTCTTC.

The CDR3 sequence is CASSLGATGGLGFTLHF. CDR3 nucleotides: TGTGCCAGCAGCTTAGGGGCGACAGGGGGATTGGGATTCACCCTCCACTTT. The chain couples TRBV11-3 to TRBJ1-6; 9 bases agree with TRBD1. CDR3 size: 17 residues. In germline, CDR1 is SGHNT, CDR2 YENEEA. Trimming removed 1 base from V and 14 bases from J; junction bases left unmatched: 15.

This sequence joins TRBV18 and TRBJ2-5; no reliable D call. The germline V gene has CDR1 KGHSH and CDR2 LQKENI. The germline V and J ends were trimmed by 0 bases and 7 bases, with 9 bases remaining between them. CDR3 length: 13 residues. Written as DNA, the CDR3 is TGTGCCAGCTCACCACCCTCCATATGGACCCAGTACTTC. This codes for CASSPPSIWTQYF.

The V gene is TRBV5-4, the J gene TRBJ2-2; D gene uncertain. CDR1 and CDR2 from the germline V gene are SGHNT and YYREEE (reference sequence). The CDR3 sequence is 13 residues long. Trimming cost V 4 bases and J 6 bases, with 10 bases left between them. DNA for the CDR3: TGTGCCAGCAGCGGTATCAAGTCCGGGGAGCTGTTTTTT. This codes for CASSGIKSGELFF. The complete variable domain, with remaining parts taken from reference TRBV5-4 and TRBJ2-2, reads ETGVTQSPTHLIKTRGQQVTLRCSSQSGHNTVSWYQQALGQGPQFIFQYYREEENGRGNFPPRFSGLQFPNYSSELNVNALELDDSALYLCASSGIKSGELFFGEGSRLTVL.

CDR3 residues: CASSSGTSGRAQETQYF. CDR3 sequence (DNA): TGTGCCAGCAGCTCCGGGACTAGCGGGCGCGCCCAAGAGACCCAGTACTTC. The chain combines TRBV11-2 with TRBJ2-5; 12 bases are shared with TRBD2. Per the germline V gene, CDR1 is SGHAT and CDR2 is FQNNGV. The CDR3 length is 17 residues. V shed 4 bases, J shed 1 base, and the junction held 7 bases outside the gene matches.

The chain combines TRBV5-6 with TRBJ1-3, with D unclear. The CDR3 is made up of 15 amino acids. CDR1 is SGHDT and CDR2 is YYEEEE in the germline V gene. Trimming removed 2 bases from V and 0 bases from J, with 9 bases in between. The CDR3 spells CASSFSPNSGNTIYF. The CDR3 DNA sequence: TGTGCCAGCAGCTTTTCACCCAACTCTGGAAACACCATATATTTT.

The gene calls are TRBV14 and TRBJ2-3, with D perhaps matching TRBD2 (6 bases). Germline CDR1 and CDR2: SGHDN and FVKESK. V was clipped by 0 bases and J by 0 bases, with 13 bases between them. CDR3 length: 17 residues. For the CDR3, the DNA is TGTGCCAGCAGCCAAGATGTGGCGGGACCCAGCACAGATACGCAGTATTTT. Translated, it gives CASSQDVAGPSTDTQYF.

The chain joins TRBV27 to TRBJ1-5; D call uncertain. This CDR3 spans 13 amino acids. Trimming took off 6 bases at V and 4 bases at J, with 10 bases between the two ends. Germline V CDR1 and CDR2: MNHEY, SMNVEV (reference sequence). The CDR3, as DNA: TGTGCCAGCAGGACAAGCTATAATCAGCCCCAGCATTTT. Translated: CASRTSYNQPQHF.

CDR3 sequence reads: CASSVYHGTMNEKLFF. DNA of the CDR3: TGTGCCAGCAGCGTATACCACGGGACCATGAATGAAAAACTGTTTTTT. The V gene is TRBV7-8, the J gene TRBJ1-4; tentative D call: TRBD1 (5 bases). CDR1 and CDR2 (germline): SGHVS, FQNEAQ. The V and J ends lost 5 bases and 5 bases respectively, with 18 bases between them. The CDR3 runs 16 residues.

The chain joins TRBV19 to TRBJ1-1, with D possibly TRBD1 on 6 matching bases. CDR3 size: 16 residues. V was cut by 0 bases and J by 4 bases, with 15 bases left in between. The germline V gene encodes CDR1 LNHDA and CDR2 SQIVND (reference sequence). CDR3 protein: CASSIDQRGRGTEAFF. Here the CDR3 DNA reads TGTGCCAGTAGTATAGATCAGCGGGGGCGAGGCACTGAAGCTTTCTTT. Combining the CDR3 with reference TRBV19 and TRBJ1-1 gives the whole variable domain DGGITQSPKYLFRKEGQNVTLSCEQNLNHDAMYWYRQDPGQGLRLIYYSQIVNDFQKGDIAEGYSVSREKKESFPLTVTSAQKNPTAFYLCASSIDQRGRGTEAFFGQGTRLTVV.

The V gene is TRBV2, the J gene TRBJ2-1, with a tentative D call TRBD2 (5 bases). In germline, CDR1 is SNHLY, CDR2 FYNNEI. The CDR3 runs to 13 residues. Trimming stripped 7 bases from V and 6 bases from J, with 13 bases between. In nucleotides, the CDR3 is TGTGCCAGCACCCAGACCCGGGGCAATGAGCAGTTCTTC. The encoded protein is CASTQTRGNEQFF.

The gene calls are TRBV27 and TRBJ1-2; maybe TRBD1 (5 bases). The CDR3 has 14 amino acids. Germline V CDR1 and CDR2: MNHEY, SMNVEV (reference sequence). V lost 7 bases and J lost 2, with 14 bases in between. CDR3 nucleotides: TGTGCCAGCATGGGGGGTTTTTTCAACTATGGCTACACCTTC. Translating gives CASMGGFFNYGYTF.

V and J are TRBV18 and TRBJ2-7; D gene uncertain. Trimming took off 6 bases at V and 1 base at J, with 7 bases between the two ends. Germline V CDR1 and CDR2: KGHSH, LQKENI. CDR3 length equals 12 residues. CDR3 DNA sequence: TGTGCCAGCTCTTGGGTTTCCTACGAGCAGTACTTC. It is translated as CASSWVSYEQYF.

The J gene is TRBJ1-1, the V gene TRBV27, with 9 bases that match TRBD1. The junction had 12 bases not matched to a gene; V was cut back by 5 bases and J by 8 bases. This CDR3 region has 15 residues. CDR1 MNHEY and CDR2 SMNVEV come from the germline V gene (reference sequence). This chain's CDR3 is CASSIHPTGGREAFF. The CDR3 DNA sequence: TGTGCCAGCAGTATACATCCGACAGGGGGTCGGGAAGCTTTCTTT.

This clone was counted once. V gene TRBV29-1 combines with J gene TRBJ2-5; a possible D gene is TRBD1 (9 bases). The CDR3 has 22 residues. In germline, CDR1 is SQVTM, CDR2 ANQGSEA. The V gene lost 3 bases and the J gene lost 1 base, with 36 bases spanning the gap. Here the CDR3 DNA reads TGCAGCGTTGATTCCGGGACAGGGTCCGTAACCGGGAGGGCCAAGTCCCAAGAGACCCAGTACTTC. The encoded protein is CSVDSGTGSVTGRAKSQETQYF.

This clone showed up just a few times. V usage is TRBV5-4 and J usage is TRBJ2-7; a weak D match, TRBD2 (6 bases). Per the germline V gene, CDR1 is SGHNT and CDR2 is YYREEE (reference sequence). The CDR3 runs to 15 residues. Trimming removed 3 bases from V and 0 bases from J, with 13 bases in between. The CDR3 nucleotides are TGTGCCAGCAGCTACGGTGGGACTTTCTCCTACGAGCAGTACTTC. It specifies CASSYGGTFSYEQYF.

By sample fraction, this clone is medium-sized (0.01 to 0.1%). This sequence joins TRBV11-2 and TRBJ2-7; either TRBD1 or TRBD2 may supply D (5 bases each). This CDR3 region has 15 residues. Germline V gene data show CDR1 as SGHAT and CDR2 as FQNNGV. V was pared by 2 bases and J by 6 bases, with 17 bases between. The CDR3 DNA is TGTGCCAGCAGCTTAATTTCGGAGGCGCAGGGCGAGCAGTACTTC. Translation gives CASSLISEAQGEQYF.

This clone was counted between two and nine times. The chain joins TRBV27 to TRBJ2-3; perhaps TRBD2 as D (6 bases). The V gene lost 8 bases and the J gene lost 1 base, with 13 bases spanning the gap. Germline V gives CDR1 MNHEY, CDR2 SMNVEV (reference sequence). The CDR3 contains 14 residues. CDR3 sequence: CASRRDSRTDTQYF. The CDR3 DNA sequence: TGTGCCAGCCGTCGGGACTCACGCACAGATACGCAGTATTTT.

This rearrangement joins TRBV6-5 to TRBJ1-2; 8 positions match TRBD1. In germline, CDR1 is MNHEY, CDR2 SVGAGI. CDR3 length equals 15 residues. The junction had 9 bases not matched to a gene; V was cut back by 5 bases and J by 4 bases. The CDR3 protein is CASSRIRGQGYGYTF. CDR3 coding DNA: TGTGCCAGCAGTCGCATCAGGGGGCAGGGCTATGGCTACACCTTC.

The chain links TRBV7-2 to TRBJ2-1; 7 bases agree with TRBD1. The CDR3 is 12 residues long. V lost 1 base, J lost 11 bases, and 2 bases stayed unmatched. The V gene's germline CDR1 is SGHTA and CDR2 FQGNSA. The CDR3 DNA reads TGTGCCAGCAGCTTAGGACAGGGTCAGCAGTTCTTC. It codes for CASSLGQGQQFF.

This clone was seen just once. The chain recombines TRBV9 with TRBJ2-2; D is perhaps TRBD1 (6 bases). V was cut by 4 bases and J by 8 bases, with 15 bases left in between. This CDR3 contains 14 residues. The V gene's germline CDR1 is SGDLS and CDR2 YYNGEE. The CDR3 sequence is CASSSVRGRGELFF. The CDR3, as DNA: TGTGCCAGCAGCTCAGTCAGGGGTCGAGGGGAGCTGTTTTTT.

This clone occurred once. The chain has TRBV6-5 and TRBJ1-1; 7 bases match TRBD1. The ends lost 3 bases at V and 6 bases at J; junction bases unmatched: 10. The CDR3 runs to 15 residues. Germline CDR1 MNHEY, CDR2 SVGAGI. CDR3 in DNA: TGTGCCAGCAGTTATTATAGGGGGCGCTTCCCTGAAGCTTTCTTT. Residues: CASSYYRGRFPEAFF.

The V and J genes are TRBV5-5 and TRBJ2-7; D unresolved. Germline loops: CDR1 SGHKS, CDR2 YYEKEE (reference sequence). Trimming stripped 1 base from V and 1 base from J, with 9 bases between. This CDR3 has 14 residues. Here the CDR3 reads CASSLYGPSYEQYF. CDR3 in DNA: TGTGCCAGCAGCTTGTATGGCCCATCCTACGAGCAGTACTTC.

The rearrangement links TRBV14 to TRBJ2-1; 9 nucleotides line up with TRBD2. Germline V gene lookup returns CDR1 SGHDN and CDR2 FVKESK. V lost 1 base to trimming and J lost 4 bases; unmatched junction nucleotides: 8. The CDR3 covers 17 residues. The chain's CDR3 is CASSQAVSGRLYNEQFF. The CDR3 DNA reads TGTGCCAGCAGCCAAGCTGTTAGCGGGAGATTGTACAATGAGCAGTTCTTC.

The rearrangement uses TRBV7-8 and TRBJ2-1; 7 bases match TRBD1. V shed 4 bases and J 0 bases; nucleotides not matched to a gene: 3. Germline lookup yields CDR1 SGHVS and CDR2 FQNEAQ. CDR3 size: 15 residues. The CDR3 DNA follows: TGTGCCAGCAGCTATACAGGGGTCTCCTACAATGAGCAGTTCTTC. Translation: CASSYTGVSYNEQFF.

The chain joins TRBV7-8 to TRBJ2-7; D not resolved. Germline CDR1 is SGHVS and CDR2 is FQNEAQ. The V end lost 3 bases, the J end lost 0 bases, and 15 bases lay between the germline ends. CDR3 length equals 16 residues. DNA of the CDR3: TGTGCCAGCAGCTTCCTTTCGGGCCTTAGCTCCTACGAGCAGTACTTC. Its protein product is CASSFLSGLSSYEQYF.

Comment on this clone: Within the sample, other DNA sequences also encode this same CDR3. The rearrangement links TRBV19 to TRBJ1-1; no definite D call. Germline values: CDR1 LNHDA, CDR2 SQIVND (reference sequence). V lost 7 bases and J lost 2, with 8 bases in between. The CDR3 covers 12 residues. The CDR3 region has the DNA TGTGCCAGTATCGACCAAAACACTGAAGCTTTCTTT. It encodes CASIDQNTEAFF.

As DNA, the CDR3 is TGTGCCAGCAGCTTAGATATCAATGAGCAGTTCTTC. Translation: CASSLDINEQFF. The chain uses TRBV11-2 and TRBJ2-1; no definite D call. The CDR3 consists of 12 residues. CDR1 and CDR2 from the germline V gene are SGHAT and FQNNGV. V shed 0 bases and J shed 6 bases, with 3 bases lying between them.

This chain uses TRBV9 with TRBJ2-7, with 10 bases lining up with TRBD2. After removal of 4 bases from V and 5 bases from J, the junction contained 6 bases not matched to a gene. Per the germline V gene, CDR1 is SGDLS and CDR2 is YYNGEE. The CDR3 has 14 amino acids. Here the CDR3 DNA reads TGTGCCAGCAGCCTGCTAGCGGGAGAGGACGAGCAGTACTTC. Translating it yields CASSLLAGEDEQYF.

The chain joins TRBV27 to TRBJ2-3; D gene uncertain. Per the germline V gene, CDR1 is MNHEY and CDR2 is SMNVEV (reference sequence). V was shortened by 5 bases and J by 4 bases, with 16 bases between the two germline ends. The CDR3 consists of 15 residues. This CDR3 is CASSLLLVSPDTQYF. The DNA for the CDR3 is TGTGCCAGCAGTCTCTTATTAGTAAGCCCAGATACGCAGTATTTT.

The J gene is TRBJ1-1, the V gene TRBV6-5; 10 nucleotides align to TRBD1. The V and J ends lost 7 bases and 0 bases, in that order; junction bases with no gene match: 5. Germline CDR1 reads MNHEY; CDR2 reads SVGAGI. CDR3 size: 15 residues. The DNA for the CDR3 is TGTGCCAGCATCCCGGGACAGGGGTTGAACACTGAAGCTTTCTTT. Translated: CASIPGQGLNTEAFF.